The clone carrying this TCR beta chain showed up many times. TCRdb redid the calling of the reads with MiXCR, one entry per CDR3 protein. This table holds fewer than 300,000 distinct CDR3 sequences, about a quarter found once. From germline, CDR1 is SGHTA and CDR2 FQGNSA. This CDR3 spans 12 amino acids. V gave up 1 base and J gave up 6 bases, with 7 bases separating them. This entry belongs to a study of T cell repertoires in cytomegalovirus infection. The sequencing input was PBMCs. This clonotype was obtained from a human donor in good health (CMV status not recorded). Some clones in this sample may be carry-over from other donors' samples. The chain joins TRBV7-2 to TRBJ2-7; D uncertain. CDR3 region: CASSLDRSEQYF. Written as DNA, the CDR3 is TGTGCCAGCAGCTTAGACAGATCCGAGCAGTACTTC.